The 4 T cell receptor beta chains below were found in one sample sequenced in a study of human T cells and chemical hapten exposure. Time point denoted: patch test 1, 2 weeks after DPC sensitization. Treatment defined: therapeutic diphenylcyclopropenone sensitization with weekly scalp DPC. TCRdb re-called the RACE reads through MiXCR, storing one row per CDR3 protein. The table has roughly 180,000 distinct CDR3 sequences, roughly 15% seen once; the top ten hold less than 2%. Sequencing used whole blood, obtained in connection with sensitization to the hapten diphenylcyclopropenone (DPC). The receptors were gathered from a woman in her thirties with alopecia areata. Some clones in this sample may be carry-over from other donors' samples.

In this sample, this clonotype turned up a few times. The chain links TRBV25-1 to TRBJ1-2, with D possibly matching TRBD1 (5 bases). Germline V gene sequence: CDR1 MGHDK, CDR2 SYGVNS. CDR3 length: 13 residues. Trimming removed 1 base from V and 7 bases from J, with 10 bases in between. As DNA, the CDR3 is TGTGCCAGCAGTGAATCAGCAGGGAGTGGCTACACCTTC. It is translated as CASSESAGSGYTF.

The chain has TRBV12-3 or TRBV12-4 and TRBJ2-5; 11 bases map to TRBD1. The CDR3 totals 14 residues. J lost 5 bases, V lost 7 bases, and 6 bases had no gene match. CDR3 sequence (DNA): TGTGCCAGCAACGTGGACAGGGGGCACGAGACCCAGTACTTC. Translated: CASNVDRGHETQYF.

V is TRBV24-1 and J is TRBJ2-5, with 8 bases matching TRBD2. This CDR3 is 12 amino acids long. The germline V gene has CDR1 KGHDR and CDR2 SFDVKD. The V gene end was trimmed by 7 bases and the J gene end by 5 bases; junction bases not matched to a gene: 2. CDR3 sequence reads: CATSSGGETQYF. CDR3 DNA: TGTGCCACCAGCAGCGGGGGCGAGACCCAGTACTTC.

This chain connects TRBV29-1 to TRBJ2-7, with 8 bases fitting TRBD1. CDR3 size: 13 residues. Germline CDR1 and CDR2: SQVTM and ANQGSEA. The trim removed 6 bases at V and 4 bases at J, leaving 8 bases unmatched. The CDR3 sequence: CSVLGQGAYEQYF. The CDR3 DNA follows: TGCAGCGTGCTCGGGCAGGGGGCTTACGAGCAGTACTTC.